This T cell receptor beta chain was found in a study of blood T cell repertoires in COVID-19 (dated by TCRdb to the early 2020s). Study-wide context: Samples covering the acute and convalescent phases of COVID-19 were provided by collaborators in the United States, Italy and Spain. Nearly every sample came with metadata listing a de-identified subject ID, COVID-19 status, age in years and sex. The material from the prospective study consisted of cDNA or gDNA derived from T cells, B-cell-depleted T cells, or PBMCs. Where HLA class I and class II types were available, the types were taken from metadata supplied by the sample provider, not from assay-based typing. The samples were drawn from the first 160 participants of the ongoing ImmuneRACE study and from 1,254 subjects provided by 6 global collaborators. The repertoires were released in a freely available public database meant as a resource for research on the immune response to SARS-CoV-2. The dataset comprised deeply sampled blood TCRbeta repertoires from subjects exposed to, actively infected with, or recovered from COVID-19. What the work shows at the level of the full study, not this receptor alone: Clinical and demographic metadata were provided uncurated, with the amount varying by source and participant.

Each collaborating institution followed its own protocols to collect whole blood in K2EDTA tubes. Collaborator samples were shipped for TCRbeta analysis as frozen whole blood, isolated PBMCs, or DNA extracted from either sample type. In regard to this clone: What this receptor recognizes is not known. Qualities for individual bases were not recorded, and no much larger clone is one base off.

Trimming leaves V shorter by 2 bases and J shorter by 8 bases, with the junction holding 9 bases beyond the gene matches. The cysteine opens and the phenylalanine closes a CDR3 of 16 amino acids. The CDR3 DNA has 48 bases and is translated from base 1. CDR1 and CDR2 were assigned from the germline V gene (reference sequence) as SEHNR and FQNEAQ. TCRbeta CDR3 regions were amplified from genomic DNA by means of the immunoSEQ Assay, a bias-controlled multiplex PCR. As for the authors' bioinformatics: The number of nucleated cells in each sample was estimated from the amplification of reference gene primers within the assay. Sequence reads were collapsed and filtered to measure the absolute abundance of every unique TCRbeta CDR3 rearrangement. For each sample, productive Simpson clonality was calculated as the square root of Simpson's diversity index over productive rearrangements. The table comes from immuneACCESS by way of TCRdb, which keeps in-frame sequences with V and J called. Part of the clones is missing from these tables; in studies checked, under half for an unresolved V gene and the rest for unknown reasons. V and J calls and clone size are those listed in that table; D and trimming were worked out from the DNA. This sample is represented by about 110,000 clones; around 64% of them were singletons. The ten biggest clones cover more than 0.65% of the sample.

The specimen was peripheral blood. The sequence derives from a human donor with acute or convalescent COVID-19. The donor label of this sample is uncertain. This chain is built from TRBV7-9 and TRBJ2-1; 10 bases in between match TRBD2. The CDR3 loop reads CASSLYSGGRLDEQFF. DNA sequence: TGTGCCAGCAGCTTATATAGCGGGGGGCGGCTCGATGAGCAGTTCTTC.